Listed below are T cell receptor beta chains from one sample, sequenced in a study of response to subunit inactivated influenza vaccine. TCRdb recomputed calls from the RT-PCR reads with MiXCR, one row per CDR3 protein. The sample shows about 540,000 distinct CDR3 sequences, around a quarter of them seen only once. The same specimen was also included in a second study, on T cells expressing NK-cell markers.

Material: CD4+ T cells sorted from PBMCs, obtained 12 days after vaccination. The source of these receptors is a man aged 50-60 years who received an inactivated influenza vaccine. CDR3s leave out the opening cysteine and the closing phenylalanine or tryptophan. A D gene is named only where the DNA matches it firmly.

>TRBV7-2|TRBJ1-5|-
ASSLVGRINQPQH
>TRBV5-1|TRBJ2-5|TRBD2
ASSLDPTSGGFRY
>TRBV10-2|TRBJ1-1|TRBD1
ASSESTGVTEAF
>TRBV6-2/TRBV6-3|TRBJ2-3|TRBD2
ASSYSRNTRGVFSDTQY
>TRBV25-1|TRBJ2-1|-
ASSESGHEQF
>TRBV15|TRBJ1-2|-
ATSTSTAQFLYGYT
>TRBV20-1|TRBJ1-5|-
SAGRATGSNQPQH
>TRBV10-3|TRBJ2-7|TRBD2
AISEKREPYEQY
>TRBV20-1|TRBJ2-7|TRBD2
SASDLAGAGYEQY
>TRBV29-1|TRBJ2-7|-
SVKTGFGAEQY
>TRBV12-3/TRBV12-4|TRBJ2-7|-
ASSPSLGYEQY
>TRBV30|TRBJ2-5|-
ASIGRSQETQY
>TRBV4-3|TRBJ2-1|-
ASSQDPARGNEQF
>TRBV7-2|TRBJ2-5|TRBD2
ASSLSGGLMGETQY
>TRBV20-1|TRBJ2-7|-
SATSGTGIGEQY
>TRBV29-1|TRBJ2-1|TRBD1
SVYTLGGGEQF
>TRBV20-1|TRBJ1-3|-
SAKDRILGGNTIY
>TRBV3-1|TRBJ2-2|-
ASSQLGGRLNTGELF
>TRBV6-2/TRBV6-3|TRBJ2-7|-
AAQGLYTYEQY
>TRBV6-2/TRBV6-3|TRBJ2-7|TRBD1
ASSLLTFRDRGYEQY
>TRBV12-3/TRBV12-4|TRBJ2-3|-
ASSLWATDTQY
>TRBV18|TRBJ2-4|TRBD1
ASSPRDRGRIQY
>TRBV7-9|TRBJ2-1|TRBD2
ASSFLGIRGSEF
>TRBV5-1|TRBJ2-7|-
ASSLILGSTRYEQY
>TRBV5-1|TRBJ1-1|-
ASSVLPANTEAF
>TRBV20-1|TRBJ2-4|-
SAKTGYSSQNIQY
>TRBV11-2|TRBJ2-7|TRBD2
ASSPPGLVLQY
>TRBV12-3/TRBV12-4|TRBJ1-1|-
ASSFSIMNTEAF
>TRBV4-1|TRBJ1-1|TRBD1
ASSPGGGVSEAF
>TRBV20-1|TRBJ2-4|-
SARSRGAGQY
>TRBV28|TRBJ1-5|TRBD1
ASKTEGRGTFYSNQPQH
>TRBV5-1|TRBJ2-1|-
ASSPSQSYNEQF
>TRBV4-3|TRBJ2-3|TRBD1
ASSQTGTGAVPQY